This is a list of T cell receptor beta chains from one sample in a study of shared clonotypes between healthy human individuals. The data were produced by immunoSEQ multiplex PCR, yet TCRdb's version contains in-frame clones alone and is incomplete. The table shows approximately 710,000 clones, with less than 95% occurring only once. Sequenced material: memory CD8+ T cells from PBMCs. These receptors all stem from a man between 18 and 29 years old in good health. Some clones in this sample may be carry-over from other donors' samples. Both conserved end residues are part of each CDR3. The D gene is left open where the match is weak. Part of the rows lack a size; the others show once, few, many or a class for expanded clones.

TRBJ2-2	.	.	TRBV7-9	TGTGCCAGCAGCTCCCACCAGGGGTTTGGGGCCGGGGAGCTGTTTTTT	CASSSHQGFGAGELFF
TRBJ2-1	.	.	TRBV28	TGTGCCAGCAGTCCGCGGACGGGACAGTTCTTC	CASSPRTGQFF
TRBJ2-5	.	TRBD1	TRBV5-5	TGTGCCAGCAGCTACGGACAGGGGGCTTGGGAGACCCAGTACTTC	CASSYGQGAWETQYF
TRBJ1-2	.	.	TRBV5-6	TGTGCCAGCAGCCCTTGGTTTGTCCCCACCGCTAACTATGGCTACACCTTC	CASSPWFVPTANYGYTF
TRBJ2-7	.	TRBD1	TRBV15	TGTGCCACCAGCAGAGATACAGGGGGCGCCTACGAGCAGTACTTC	CATSRDTGGAYEQYF
TRBJ2-1	.	.	TRBV5-1	TGCGCCAGCAGCCTTAGTTCGGGTAATGAGCAGTTCTTC	CASSLSSGNEQFF
TRBJ2-5	.	.	TRBV25-1	TGTGCCAGCAGTGGCCTAGGGGACCAAGAGACCCAGTACTTC	CASSGLGDQETQYF
TRBJ1-4	.	TRBD1	TRBV7-6	TGTGCCAGCAGCCTACACAGGGGAAGGTCTGAAAAACTGTTTTTT	CASSLHRGRSEKLFF
TRBJ2-7	.	.	TRBV4-3	TGCGCCAGCAGCCAAGGATCGGCTAGCTCCTACGAGCAGTACTTC	CASSQGSASSYEQYF
TRBJ1-2	.	.	TRBV6-5	TGTGCCAGCAGTTACTCAGCAGGGGAGGGCTTTAATGGCTACACCTTC	CASSYSAGEGFNGYTF
TRBJ2-7	.	.	TRBV21-1	TGTGCCAGCAGCAAAAGGGCGCCTTGGGAGCAGTACTTC	CASSKRAPWEQYF
TRBJ2-1	.	.	TRBV5-6	TGTGCCAGCAGCTTGGAGCCGGAGAGCTCCTACAATGAGCAGTTCTTC	CASSLEPESSYNEQFF
TRBJ2-3	.	TRBD2	TRBV5-1	TGCGCCAGCAGCTGGGGACTAGCGGGATTTACTAGCACAGATACGCAGTATTTT	CASSWGLAGFTSTDTQYF
TRBJ2-2	.	TRBD2	TRBV7-3	TGTGCCAGCAGCTCGCCGGGGACTAGCGAGGTCGGGGAGCTGTTTTTT	CASSSPGTSEVGELFF
TRBJ1-1	.	TRBD1	TRBV19	TGTGCCAGTAGTTCTCTCAGGACAGGGGGCCAGAACACTGAAGCTTTCTTT	CASSSLRTGGQNTEAFF
TRBJ1-5	.	.	TRBV7-9	TGTGCCAGCAGCCTGACCAATCAGCCCCAGCATTTT	CASSLTNQPQHF
TRBJ2-7	.	.	TRBV19	TGTGCCAGTAGTATTCGTGAGCTCAGGTACGAGCAGTACTTC	CASSIRELRYEQYF
TRBJ1-1	.	.	TRBV27	TGTGCCAGCAGTTACGGGTTAGGTGGATCTGAAGCTTTCTTT	CASSYGLGGSEAFF
TRBJ2-5	.	.	TRBV5-1	TGCGCCAGCAGCCCTCGCGGAGAGACCCAGTACTTC	CASSPRGETQYF
TRBJ2-7	few	.	TRBV28	TGTGCCAGCAGCGGTAGAGGGTACTCCTACGAGCAGTACTTC	CASSGRGYSYEQYF
TRBJ2-5	once	TRBD2	TRBV7-8	TGTGCCAGCAGAATAGCGGGTTACCAAGAGACCCAGTACTTC	CASRIAGYQETQYF
TRBJ2-2	.	.	TRBV10-1	TGCGCCAGCAGTGAGTCGTTGGCGGGAACCGAGGAGCTGTTTTTT	CASSESLAGTEELFF
TRBJ1-1	.	.	TRBV13	TGTGCCAGCAGCCAAGGACAGATCCCTTATGAAGCTTTCTTT	CASSQGQIPYEAFF
TRBJ2-7	.	.	TRBV15	TGTGCCACCAGCAGAGATTTTCGGGCAGGGACCCTCTACGAGCAGTACTTC	CATSRDFRAGTLYEQYF
TRBJ1-1	.	TRBD1	TRBV6-5	TGTGCCAGCAGTTATTCGAGACAGGGGGACCAAGCTTTCTTT	CASSYSRQGDQAFF
TRBJ2-5	.	TRBD2	TRBV4-3	TGCGCCAGCAGCCACCCCGGGACTAGCGGGAAAGAGACCCAGTACTTC	CASSHPGTSGKETQYF
TRBJ2-7	.	TRBD2	TRBV4-2	TGTGCCAGCAGCCTCGGACTAGCGGGTACCTACGAGCAGTACTTC	CASSLGLAGTYEQYF
TRBJ1-4	few	TRBD1	TRBV28	TGTGCCAGCAGTTTTCAGGGGGCCAATGAAAAACTGTTTTTT	CASSFQGANEKLFF
TRBJ1-1	.	.	TRBV7-9	TGTGCCAGCAGCCCACTCGGGGGGGTGAACACTGAAGCTTTCTTT	CASSPLGGVNTEAFF
TRBJ2-3	.	.	TRBV28	TGTGCCAGCAACCCGCCTTACAGGGAATTATCGTCTTACACAGATACGCAGTATTTT	CASNPPYRELSSYTDTQYF
TRBJ2-7	.	.	TRBV7-2	TGTGCCAGCAGCTTACTGACGAGCTACGAGCAGTACTTC	CASSLLTSYEQYF
TRBJ1-2	.	.	TRBV11-2	TGTGCCAGCAGCTTACCATCCAGGGCCTATGGCTACACCTTC	CASSLPSRAYGYTF
TRBJ1-2	.	.	TRBV7-9	TGTGCCAGCAGCTTTGTTGATGGGGCGGGCTATGGCTACACCTTC	CASSFVDGAGYGYTF